Following are 19 T cell receptor beta chains from one sample sequenced in a study of cytomegalovirus exposure and HLA in healthy donors. The PCR had 60 Vbeta and 13 Jbeta primers. Assay: immunoSEQ multiplex PCR; the TCRdb copy retains only in-frame clones and omits some. The sample yields about 130,000 clones, around three quarters seen once. The material sequenced was PBMCs. These receptors all stem from a female donor in good health and CMV-seronegative.

J is TRBJ2-1 and V is TRBV5-4, with TRBD2 matching 8 bases. The V segment lost 2 bases and the J segment 5 bases; nucleotides outside the gene matches: 3. Per the germline V gene, CDR1 is SGHNT and CDR2 is YYREEE (reference sequence). The CDR3 consists of 14 residues. In nucleotides, the CDR3 is TGTGCCAGCAGCTTCGGGGGGGGTAACAATGAGCAGTTCTTC. Protein: CASSFGGGNNEQFF.

This rearrangement joins TRBV10-2 to TRBJ2-7; 10 bases match TRBD2. The CDR3 runs 16 residues. In germline, CDR1 is WSHSY, CDR2 SAAADI. The V segment lost 2 bases and the J segment 3 bases; nucleotides outside the gene matches: 7. The CDR3 region has the DNA TGCGCCAGCAGTGAGCTAGCGGGGGCGTCTAGCTACGAGCAGTACTTC. Amino acids: CASSELAGASSYEQYF.

The J gene is TRBJ1-5, the V gene TRBV28; D unclear. Looked up from germline, CDR1 is MDHEN and CDR2 is SYDVKM. CDR3 length: 15 residues. V lost 1 base to trimming and J lost 0 bases, with 7 bases between them. Here the CDR3 reads CASSLFGSSNQPQHF. CDR3 bases: TGTGCCAGCAGTTTATTCGGGAGTAGCAATCAGCCCCAGCATTTT.

CDR3 sequence: CASSSYRGDEKLFF. The DNA of the CDR3 is TGTGCCAGCAGCAGCTACAGGGGAGATGAAAAACTGTTTTTT. The chain links TRBV7-2 to TRBJ1-4, with TRBD1 identical over 7 bases. The V gene end was trimmed by 5 bases and the J gene end by 6 bases; junction bases not matched to a gene: 6. There are 14 residues in the CDR3. CDR1 SGHTA and CDR2 FQGNSA come from the germline V gene.

The genes are TRBV5-1 and TRBJ2-3; D gene uncertain. Germline V gene lookup returns CDR1 SGHRS and CDR2 YFSETQ. This CDR3 spans 16 amino acids. Trimming took off 0 bases at V and 5 bases at J, with 16 bases between the two ends. The CDR3 region has the DNA TGCGCCAGCAGCTTGGCCGAGAGAGGAACTGGAGATACGCAGTATTTT. Protein: CASSLAERGTGDTQYF.

The count of this clone is one. The rearrangement joins TRBV6-5 to TRBJ2-5; tentatively, D is TRBD1 (6 bases). The CDR3 loop spans 13 amino acids. Germline V CDR1 and CDR2: MNHEY, SVGAGI. V lost 6 bases and J lost 11, with 19 bases in between. CDR3 loop: CASSPYGQREQYF. CDR3 nucleotide sequence: TGTGCCAGCAGCCCCTACGGACAGAGAGAGCAGTACTTC.

The V and J genes are TRBV4-2 and TRBJ2-2, with D possibly TRBD1 on 5 matching bases. In germline, CDR1 is LGHNA, CDR2 YNFKEQ. The CDR3 sequence is 15 residues long. The V and J ends lost 7 bases and 4 bases respectively, with 16 bases between them. CDR3 in DNA: TGTGCCAGCATTCCCGTCTTAGGGGCCACCGGGGAGCTGTTTTTT. Its translation: CASIPVLGATGELFF.

The V gene is TRBV28, the J gene TRBJ2-7; the D is unclear. Germline CDR1 MDHEN, CDR2 SYDVKM. Trimming took 5 bases from V and 3 from J, leaving 20 bases between them. The CDR3 is 16 amino acids. The DNA of the CDR3 is TGTGCCAGCAGTGCCCTCTTACAGCCTCCCTACTACGAGCAGTACTTC. Its translation is CASSALLQPPYYEQYF.

The chain combines TRBV5-1 with TRBJ2-6, with D tentatively TRBD2 (6 bases). This CDR3 region has 15 residues. The germline V gene has CDR1 SGHRS and CDR2 YFSETQ. V lost 6 bases, J lost 1 base, and 11 bases lay in between. CDR3 loop: CASTSGDSGANVLTF. CDR3 in DNA: TGCGCCAGCACCTCGGGGGATTCTGGGGCCAACGTCCTGACTTTC. The whole variable domain, filled in from reference TRBV5-1 and TRBJ2-6, reads KAGVTQTPRYLIKTRGQQVTLSCSPISGHRSVSWYQQTPGQGLQFLFEYFSETQRNKGNFPGRFSGRQFSNSRSEMNVSTLELGDSALYLCASTSGDSGANVLTFGAGSRLTVL.

For this clone: The junction departs from the called germline gene at one end, perhaps through a read error. The V and J genes are TRBV6-5 and TRBJ1-4; D possibly corresponds to TRBD1 (6 bases). The length of the CDR3 is 15 residues. Germline CDR1 MNHEY, CDR2 SVGAGI. CDR3 sequence: CASSYTGPPKEKLFF. CDR3 bases: TGTGCCAGCAGTTACACAGGGCCCCCTAAAGAAAAACTGTTTTTT.

Notes on this clone: Within the sample, other DNA sequences also encode this same CDR3. This chain links TRBV28 with TRBJ2-3; D is unclear. Trimming shortened V by 2 bases and J by 4 bases, and 7 bases separated the two germline ends. This CDR3 comprises 13 residues. The germline V gene encodes CDR1 MDHEN and CDR2 SYDVKM. The CDR3 DNA is TGTGCCAGCAGTTTACGTGGCCCAGATACGCAGTATTTT. Its protein product is CASSLRGPDTQYF.

The chain employs TRBV9 and TRBJ2-5; TRBD2 might be the D (5 bases). This CDR3 has 13 residues. V dropped 4 bases and J dropped 11 bases, with 18 bases sitting between them. In germline, CDR1 is SGDLS, CDR2 YYNGEE. The CDR3: CASSPPLSGEQYF. The CDR3 DNA reads TGTGCCAGCAGCCCACCTTTGAGCGGAGAGCAGTACTTC.

DNA of the CDR3: TGTGCCAGCAGTTGGGGGGATATCTACGAGCAGTACTTC. Translating gives CASSWGDIYEQYF. J is TRBJ2-7 and V is TRBV27, with D possibly being TRBD2 (6 bases). The germline gives CDR1 MNHEY, CDR2 SMNVEV (reference sequence). This CDR3 contains 13 residues. V lost 4 bases, J lost 3 bases, and 10 bases lay in between.

A few counts support this clone. The chain joins TRBV5-1 to TRBJ2-5, with D possibly being TRBD1 (5 bases). This CDR3 region has 15 residues. Trimming removed 0 bases at V and 5 bases at J, with 14 bases between. Germline V CDR1 and CDR2: SGHRS, YFSETQ. The CDR3 nucleotides read TGCGCCAGCAGCTTGGGTCCAGGGCCAACGGAGACCCAGTACTTC. Residues: CASSLGPGPTETQYF.

V gene TRBV7-9 combines with J gene TRBJ2-7; D gene unclear. The CDR3 runs 15 residues. Trimming left V 1 base short and J 2 bases short, with 12 bases between. Germline V CDR1 and CDR2: SEHNR, FQNEAQ (reference sequence). The DNA for the CDR3 is TGTGCCAGCAGCTTAGACGATTCCAGAACCTACGAGCAGTACTTC. It yields the protein CASSLDDSRTYEQYF.

This clone was seen a few times. Written as DNA, the CDR3 is TGTGCCAGCAGTGAAGTTACTAGCGGGGTAGAGACCCAGTACTTC. Translated, it gives CASSEVTSGVETQYF. This chain links TRBV2 with TRBJ2-5; 10 bases fit TRBD2. J gave up 4 bases and V 1 base, and 3 bases lay outside the gene matches. Germline V CDR1 and CDR2: SNHLY, FYNNEI. The CDR3 contains 15 residues.

The rearrangement joins TRBV6-1 to TRBJ1-4; possible D gene TRBD1, 5 bases. Trimming stripped 3 bases from V and 0 bases from J, with 11 bases between. The CDR3 sequence is 16 residues long. The V gene's germline CDR1 is MNHNS and CDR2 SASEGT. As DNA, the CDR3 is TGTGCCAGCAGTGATAGGGGCAGTGCAACTAATGAAAAACTGTTTTTT. This encodes CASSDRGSATNEKLFF.

A few counts support this clone. The chain employs TRBV28 and TRBJ2-3; 10 bases are a match to TRBD1. Trimming at V came to 7 bases and at J to 4 bases, leaving 5 bases not matched to a gene. In germline, CDR1 is MDHEN, CDR2 SYDVKM. CDR3 length equals 14 residues. This CDR3 is CASTGTGAADTQYF. In DNA form, the CDR3 reads TGTGCCAGCACCGGGACAGGGGCAGCAGATACGCAGTATTTT.

The chain couples TRBV2 to TRBJ1-5; 7 nucleotides agree with TRBD1. Losses at the gene ends were 4 bases for V and 2 bases for J; bases not matched to a gene: 2. The CDR3 covers 14 residues. Germline V gene data show CDR1 as SNHLY and CDR2 as FYNNEI. The CDR3 is CASSGDRGNQPQHF. The CDR3 DNA reads TGTGCCAGCAGTGGTGACAGGGGCAATCAGCCCCAGCATTTT.